Listed below are T cell receptor beta chains from one sample, sequenced in a study of blood T cell repertoires in COVID-19. Clones were sequenced by immunoSEQ multiplex PCR, and TCRdb holds only the in-frame ones, with some missing. The sample consists of 300,000 to 400,000 clones, under 95% of them appearing once. The source material was peripheral blood. All receptors come from a woman aged 18-30 years who had recovered from COVID-19. Each CDR3 is given with its conserved first and last residue. Each record gives: clone size, J gene, V gene, D gene, CDR3 protein, CDR3 DNA. A D gene is named only where the DNA matches it firmly. Rows give clone size only sometimes, using once, few, many, or a class for an expanded clone.

clone_size: -
j_call: TRBJ2-4
v_call: TRBV3-1/TRBV3-2
d_call: -
cdr3_aa: CASSQGFTRKNIQYF
cdr3_nt: TGTGCCAGCAGCCAGGGCTTCACCCGGAAAAACATTCAGTACTTC

clone_size: -
j_call: TRBJ1-5
v_call: TRBV7-8
d_call: -
cdr3_aa: CASSLGNGDWDQPQHF
cdr3_nt: TGTGCCAGCAGCTTAGGGAACGGAGATTGGGATCAGCCCCAGCATTTT

clone_size: -
j_call: TRBJ1-2
v_call: TRBV6-5
d_call: -
cdr3_aa: CASSYSGANYGYTF
cdr3_nt: TGTGCCAGCAGTTACTCGGGAGCGAACTATGGCTACACCTTC

clone_size: -
j_call: TRBJ1-1
v_call: TRBV6-5
d_call: -
cdr3_aa: CATLPIRENTEAFF
cdr3_nt: TGTGCCACACTCCCGATTAGAGAGAACACTGAAGCTTTCTTT

clone_size: once
j_call: TRBJ2-1
v_call: TRBV5-1
d_call: -
cdr3_aa: CASSLVPQYNEQFF
cdr3_nt: TGCGCCAGCAGCTTGGTTCCCCAGTACAATGAGCAGTTCTTC

clone_size: -
j_call: TRBJ1-1
v_call: TRBV12-3/TRBV12-4
d_call: -
cdr3_aa: CASRRAGNTEAFF
cdr3_nt: TGTGCCAGCAGGCGGGCGGGCAACACTGAAGCTTTCTTT

clone_size: -
j_call: TRBJ1-6
v_call: TRBV6-5
d_call: -
cdr3_aa: CASTRTANNSPLHF
cdr3_nt: TGTGCCAGCACCCGGACAGCTAACAATTCACCCCTCCACTTT

clone_size: -
j_call: TRBJ2-3
v_call: TRBV6-5
d_call: TRBD2
cdr3_aa: CASSYGLAGAPDTQYF
cdr3_nt: TGTGCCAGCAGTTACGGGCTAGCGGGAGCCCCAGATACGCAGTATTTT

clone_size: -
j_call: TRBJ2-1
v_call: TRBV5-1
d_call: TRBD2
cdr3_aa: CASSPERGLAGDHEQFF
cdr3_nt: TGCGCCAGCAGCCCCGAGCGTGGACTAGCGGGAGATCATGAGCAGTTCTTC

clone_size: -
j_call: TRBJ2-1
v_call: TRBV5-6
d_call: TRBD2
cdr3_aa: CASSFWGGSFSFDEQFF
cdr3_nt: TGTGCCAGCAGCTTTTGGGGCGGGAGTTTTTCATTCGATGAGCAGTTCTTC

clone_size: -
j_call: TRBJ2-2
v_call: TRBV12-5
d_call: TRBD1
cdr3_aa: CASGLRQGAGELFF
cdr3_nt: TGTGCTAGTGGTTTGAGGCAGGGGGCCGGGGAGCTGTTTTTT

clone_size: -
j_call: TRBJ2-1
v_call: TRBV7-2
d_call: TRBD2
cdr3_aa: CASSLGTSGYNEQFF
cdr3_nt: TGTGCCAGCAGCCTCGGGACTAGCGGTTACAATGAGCAGTTCTTC

clone_size: -
j_call: TRBJ2-3
v_call: TRBV30
d_call: -
cdr3_aa: CAWSRGWTDTQYF
cdr3_nt: TGTGCCTGGAGCAGGGGTTGGACAGATACGCAGTATTTT

clone_size: -
j_call: TRBJ1-5
v_call: TRBV5-1
d_call: -
cdr3_aa: CASSLDSGRNQPQHF
cdr3_nt: TGCGCCAGCAGCTTGGATTCGGGGAGGAATCAGCCCCAGCATTTT

clone_size: -
j_call: TRBJ1-6
v_call: TRBV19
d_call: -
cdr3_aa: CASSPGNSPLHF
cdr3_nt: TGTGCCAGTAGTCCAGGAAATTCACCCCTCCACTTT

clone_size: -
j_call: TRBJ2-4
v_call: TRBV7-2
d_call: -
cdr3_aa: CASSLAGGVLAKNIQYF
cdr3_nt: TGTGCCAGCAGCTTAGCGGGCGGGGTTCTAGCCAAAAACATTCAGTACTTC

clone_size: -
j_call: TRBJ2-3
v_call: TRBV5-3
d_call: TRBD2
cdr3_aa: CARSLGDAGASGDQGSTDTQYF
cdr3_nt: TGTGCCAGAAGCTTGGGGGACGCCGGGGCTAGCGGGGACCAAGGTAGCACAGATACGCAGTATTTT